The 2 T cell receptor beta chains listed next were all sequenced from one sample in a study of blood T cells in healthy people across ages. The use of a sample-barcoded 5' primer and a J-beta primer mix characterized a second PCR of roughly 6 to 11 cycles. TCRdb itself ran the 5' RACE reads through MiXCR, one entry per CDR3 protein. The sample lists around 990,000 distinct CDR3 sequences, about 23% occurring once. These same data were also listed under a study on T cells of mothers and their children.

Input material: blood. The receptor source for this set is a girl aged 2 to 10 in good health.

This clonotype was counted at least ten times. The genes are TRBV7-2 and TRBJ2-1; TRBD1 might be the D (5 bases). The CDR3 is 12 amino acids. Germline lookup yields CDR1 SGHTA and CDR2 FQGNSA. Trimming took 3 bases from V and 7 from J, leaving 7 bases between them. CDR3 in amino acids: CASSFSGNEQFF. The CDR3 DNA reads as TGTGCCAGCAGCTTTTCAGGGAATGAGCAGTTCTTC. Drawing the rest from reference TRBV7-2 and TRBJ2-1, the complete variable domain is GAGVSQSPSNKVTEKGKDVELRCDPISGHTALYWYRQSLGQGLEFLIYFQGNSAPDKSGLPSDRFSAERTGGSVSTLTIQRTQQEDSAVYLCASSFSGNEQFFGPGTRLTVL.

CDR3 region: CASSQGATYYGYTF. DNA of the CDR3: TGTGCCAGCAGCCAAGGTGCCACGTACTATGGCTACACCTTC. This sequence joins TRBV3-1 and TRBJ1-2; D unresolved. The CDR3 is 14 residues long. Germline V CDR1 and CDR2: LGHDT, YNNKEL (reference sequence). The germline V and J ends were trimmed by 1 base and 3 bases, with 9 bases remaining between them.